Given below is one T cell receptor (beta chain) in context. The CDR3 is 14 amino acids. The germline V gene has CDR1 SGDLS and CDR2 YYNGEE. The ends lost 0 bases at V and 6 bases at J; junction bases unmatched: 1. The authors took PBMCs from 8 to 10 ml fresh peripheral blood. Amplification of TCR beta CDR3 regions was performed using RNA transcripts as template. First-round RT-PCR of the TCR CDR3 relied on the HTBI primer set. TCRdb analysed the multiplex PCR reads with MiXCR anew, one entry per CDR3 protein. This table holds 300,000 to 450,000 distinct CDR3 sequences, 14% found once. This entry is derived from a study of T cells in Graves' hyperthyroidism and ophthalmopathy.

This TCR came from a woman aged 25 to 45 with Graves' ophthalmopathy. The J gene is TRBJ2-7, the V gene TRBV9; 12 positions match TRBD2. The sequenced sample was blood. The CDR3 sequence is CASSVGTSGVEQYF. CDR3 coding DNA: TGTGCCAGCAGCGTAGGGACTAGCGGGGTCGAGCAGTACTTC. The whole variable domain, filled in from reference TRBV9 and TRBJ2-7, reads DSGVTQTPKHLITATGQRVTLRCSPRSGDLSVYWYQQSLDQGLQFLIQYYNGEERAKGNILERFSAQQFPDLHSELNLSSLELGDSALYFCASSVGTSGVEQYFGPGTRLTVT.